This TCR beta chain is drawn from a study of blood T cell repertoires in COVID-19. About the research overall: Sites in the United States, Italy and Spain provided acute and convalescent COVID-19 samples.

This CDR3 contains 13 residues. Germline V gene lookup returns CDR1 MDHEN and CDR2 SYDVKM. The V and J ends lost 6 bases and 9 bases, in that order; junction bases with no gene match: 8. Data came from immunoSEQ multiplex PCR; TCRdb stores just in-frame clones and leaves some out. The data show about 160,000 clones, with around 85% seen just once and approximately 4% held by the top ten. This rearrangement joins TRBV28 to TRBJ2-5; TRBD2 matches 9 bases. Sequenced: peripheral blood. The origin of this receptor is a woman in her 70s with acute or convalescent COVID-19. CDR3 sequence reads: CASRDGTSISQYF. The CDR3 region has the DNA TGTGCCAGCAGAGACGGGACTAGCATCTCCCAGTACTTC.